These T cell receptor beta chains were read from a single sample in a study of blood T cells in healthy people across ages. TCRdb reprocessed the 5' RACE reads via MiXCR and lists one record per CDR3 protein. The repertoire includes 1.5 million to 2 million distinct CDR3 sequences, about 50% of them detected once, and approximately 2% sits in the top ten. The sequenced material came from blood. The receptor source for this set is a woman between 40 and 55 years old in good health. Both conserved end residues are part of each CDR3. D genes are given only for firm matches. Only some rows state a clone size, as once, few, many or a class for expanded clones.

TRBD1	once	TRBV6-5	TRBJ2-7	TGTGCCAGCAGGAAGACAGGGGACGACGAGCAGTACTTC	CASRKTGDDEQYF
.	few	TRBV20-1	TRBJ1-1	TGCAGTGCTAGGAGGGGGGCCCAAGAAGCTTTCTTT	CSARRGAQEAFF
.	.	TRBV13	TRBJ2-1	TGTGCCAGCAGCTCTCTCGTTCCTGCACCAGATTACAATGAGCAGTTCTTC	CASSSLVPAPDYNEQFF
TRBD1	.	TRBV6-2/TRBV6-3	TRBJ2-5	TGTGCCAGCAGTTACTTTACGACAGGGGGCGCAGAGACCCAGTACTTC	CASSYFTTGGAETQYF
TRBD1	.	TRBV4-1	TRBJ2-7	TGCGCCAGCAGGCAAGGACAGGGAGTCTCCTACGAGCAGTACTTC	CASRQGQGVSYEQYF
.	.	TRBV7-2	TRBJ2-3	TGTGCCAGCAGCTTAGGACAGCCTATCACAGATACGCAGTATTTT	CASSLGQPITDTQYF
.	.	TRBV9	TRBJ1-6	TGTGCCAGCAGCGCTCTGGGGGTTAATTCACCCCTCCACTTT	CASSALGVNSPLHF
.	.	TRBV20-1	TRBJ2-4	TGCAGTGCTAGCTCGGGACTTGGCCTAGCCAAAAACATTCAGTACTTC	CSASSGLGLAKNIQYF
.	once	TRBV4-3	TRBJ2-1	TGCGCCAGCAGCCAAGCGGGACAAACGGACTGCGATGAGCAGTTCTTC	CASSQAGQTDCDEQFF
TRBD1	.	TRBV18	TRBJ1-2	TGTGCCGGCTCCCGCGACAGGGGAGGAAATGGCTACACCTTC	CAGSRDRGGNGYTF
.	.	TRBV4-1	TRBJ2-7	TGCGCCAGCAGCCAAGCGGGGGGCGGTGACGAGCAGTACTTC	CASSQAGGGDEQYF
TRBD1	many	TRBV6-5	TRBJ2-7	TGTGCCAGCAGTAAAGGACAGGGGTCCTACGAGCAGTACTTC	CASSKGQGSYEQYF
.	.	TRBV12-3/TRBV12-4	TRBJ1-6	TGTGCCAGCAATCCTGGGGGTAGCCATTCACCCCTCCACTTT	CASNPGGSHSPLHF
TRBD2	few	TRBV6-2/TRBV6-3	TRBJ2-5	TGTGCCAGCAGATTGGGACTAGCGGAACAAGAGACCCAGTACTTC	CASRLGLAEQETQYF
.	.	TRBV10-3	TRBJ2-7	TGTGCCATCAGTCCGGACTGGGGGTCTCCTTACGAGCAGTACTTC	CAISPDWGSPYEQYF
.	few	TRBV3-1	TRBJ2-1	TGTGCCAGCAGCTCAAGTTTTTTTCGGTTCTTC	CASSSSFFRFF
TRBD1	.	TRBV7-9	TRBJ2-7	TGTGCCAGCAGTCCTCGGGACAGGCCGTCCTACGAGCAGTACTTC	CASSPRDRPSYEQYF
.	.	TRBV3-1	TRBJ2-2	TGTGCCAGCAGCCAACTACCCACCGGGGAGCTGTTTTTT	CASSQLPTGELFF
.	.	TRBV7-2	TRBJ1-2	TGTGCCAGCAGCTTAGAGGCAGGGCCGGGCTATGGCTACACCTTC	CASSLEAGPGYGYTF
.	.	TRBV2	TRBJ2-5	TGTGCCAGCAGTGAAGGACAGGTGGTGGGGACCCAGTACTTC	CASSEGQVVGTQYF
.	many	TRBV12-3/TRBV12-4	TRBJ2-7	TGTGCCAGCAGCTTAGGGACCTACGAGCAGTACTTC	CASSLGTYEQYF
.	.	TRBV29-1	TRBJ1-4	TGCAGCGTTGAAAGGGGTGATGAAAAACTGTTTTTT	CSVERGDEKLFF
TRBD1	.	TRBV5-1	TRBJ2-5	TGCGCCAGCAGCACGGGACAGGAGGAGTCGGAGACCCAGTACTTC	CASSTGQEESETQYF
TRBD2	.	TRBV3-1	TRBJ2-3	TGTGCCAGCAGCCGCAGGACTAGCGGGGGCACCCGAGGTGGCACAGATACGCAGTATTTT	CASSRRTSGGTRGGTDTQYF
.	few	TRBV20-1	TRBJ2-7	TGCAGTGCTAGAGATGCCCATACCTACGAGCAGTACTTC	CSARDAHTYEQYF
TRBD2	.	TRBV4-2	TRBJ2-1	TGTGCCAGCAGCCCCAATTTAGCGGGGGGGCGGGATGAGCAGTTCTTC	CASSPNLAGGRDEQFF
TRBD2	.	TRBV19	TRBJ2-5	TGTGCCAGTAGCGACACCGGACTAGTTTCCGCCAATGAGCAGTACTTC	CASSDTGLVSANEQYF
.	few	TRBV12-3/TRBV12-4	TRBJ2-7	TGTGCCAGCAGGCCGCTGACAGGTTACGAGCAGTACTTC	CASRPLTGYEQYF
.	.	TRBV5-5	TRBJ1-2	TGTGCCAGCAGCTTGGTGACGACTGCACTTAACTATGGCTACACCTTC	CASSLVTTALNYGYTF
.	.	TRBV6-2/TRBV6-3	TRBJ2-1	TGTGCCAGCAGAATCCTGCGGGACTCTCAAACTCATGAGCAGTTCTTC	CASRILRDSQTHEQFF
.	.	TRBV12-3/TRBV12-4	TRBJ2-3	TGTGCCAGCAGTTCGCACCCAACAGGTACGCAGTATTTT	CASSSHPTGTQYF